Reported below is one T cell receptor (beta chain). Antigen unknown. The data originate from a study of identical twins. Study findings and constraints: It was out-of-frame TCR alpha sharing in monozygotic twins that models underestimated. The authors noted that invariant MAIT and iNKT cells could partly confound zero-insertion analyses. Those out-of-frame alpha sequences shared by twins showed an excess of low generation probability.

One entry per CDR3 protein results from TCRdb running MiXCR on the 5' RACE reads. Of 700,000 or so distinct CDR3 sequences in the sample, around 8.6% were seen once. The sample was also linked to a second study, of yellow fever vaccine responses in identical twins.

The source of this sequence is a woman aged 18 to 35 in good health. The sequencing input was PBMCs.

The CDR3 reads CASSVAGVYNEQFF. The CDR3 DNA sequence: TGTGCCAGCAGCGTAGCCGGGGTCTACAATGAGCAGTTCTTC. This sequence joins TRBV9 and TRBJ2-1, with a possible D match to TRBD2 (5 bases). Looked up from germline, CDR1 is SGDLS and CDR2 is YYNGEE. V lost 0 bases and J lost 3, with 7 bases in between. This CDR3 region has 14 residues. The whole variable domain, remainder taken from reference TRBV9 and TRBJ2-1, is DSGVTQTPKHLITATGQRVTLRCSPRSGDLSVYWYQQSLDQGLQFLIQYYNGEERAKGNILERFSAQQFPDLHSELNLSSLELGDSALYFCASSVAGVYNEQFFGPGTRLTVL.